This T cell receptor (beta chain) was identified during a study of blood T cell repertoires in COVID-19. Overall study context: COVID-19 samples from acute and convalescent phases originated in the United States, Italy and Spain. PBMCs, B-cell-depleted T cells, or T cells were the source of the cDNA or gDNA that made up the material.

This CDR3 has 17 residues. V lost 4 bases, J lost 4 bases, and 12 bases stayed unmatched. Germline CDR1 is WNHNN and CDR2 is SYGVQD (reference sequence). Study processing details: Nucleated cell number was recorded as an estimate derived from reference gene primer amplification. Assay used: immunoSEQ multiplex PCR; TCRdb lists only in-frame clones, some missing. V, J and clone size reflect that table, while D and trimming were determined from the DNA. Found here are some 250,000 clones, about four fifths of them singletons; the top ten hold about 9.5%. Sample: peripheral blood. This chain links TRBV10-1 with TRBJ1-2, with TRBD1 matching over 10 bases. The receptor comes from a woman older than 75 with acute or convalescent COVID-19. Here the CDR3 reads CASSGPGQGGRGYGYTF. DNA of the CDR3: TGCGCCAGCAGTGGCCCCGGACAGGGGGGACGGGGCTATGGCTACACCTTC.